This T cell receptor (beta chain) was identified during a study of T cell clonality in common variable immunodeficiency. Study-level results: Compared with healthy controls, CVID subjects showed increased TCRbeta clonality, mostly in about a third. Common variable immunodeficiency TCR beta sequences reportedly had fewer deletions and N-nucleotide insertions.

Germline CDR1 SEHNR, CDR2 FQNEAQ (reference sequence). The CDR3 has 14 residues. The assay was immunoSEQ multiplex PCR, and TCRdb's table has in-frame clones only and misses some. This repertoire lists 50,000 to 60,000 clones without singletons; 0.83% sits in the top ten. There are many counts of this clone. The antigen remains unidentified. At one boundary the junction diverges from the germline segment, which might be a read error. Sequencing ends 3 residues short of the CDR3 end; the germline J gene provides the rest. Sequencing input: peripheral blood mononuclear cells. The sequence came from a person between 18 and 70 years old in good health. The chain is built from TRBV7-9 and TRBJ1-6, with TRBD1 as a possible D gene (5 bases). The CDR3 DNA, read in part, is TGTGCCAGCAACTTAGACAGCTTTAATTCACCC. The encoded protein is CASNLDSFNSP. The entire CDR3 is CASNLDSFNSPLHF. Looking up the rest from reference TRBV7-9 and TRBJ1-6 gives the full variable domain: DTGVSQNPRHKITKRGQNVTFRCDPISEHNRLYWYRQTLGQGPEFLTYFQNEAQLEKSRLLSDRFSAERPKGSFSTLEIQRTEQGDSAMYLCASNLDSFNSPLHFGNGTRLTVT.